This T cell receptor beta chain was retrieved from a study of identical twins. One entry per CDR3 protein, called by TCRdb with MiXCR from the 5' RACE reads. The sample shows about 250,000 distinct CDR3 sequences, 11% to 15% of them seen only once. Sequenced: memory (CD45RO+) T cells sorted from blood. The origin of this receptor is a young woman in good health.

CDR3 amino acids: CSARGEQGRSDTQYF. DNA of the CDR3: TGCAGTGCTAGAGGAGAACAGGGGCGGTCAGATACGCAGTATTTT. The chain has TRBV20-1 and TRBJ2-3, with 7 nucleotides matching TRBD1. J was trimmed by 4 bases and V by 1 base; bases with no gene match: 8. This CDR3 has 15 amino acids. Germline V gene data show CDR1 as DFQATT and CDR2 as SNEGSKA (reference sequence).